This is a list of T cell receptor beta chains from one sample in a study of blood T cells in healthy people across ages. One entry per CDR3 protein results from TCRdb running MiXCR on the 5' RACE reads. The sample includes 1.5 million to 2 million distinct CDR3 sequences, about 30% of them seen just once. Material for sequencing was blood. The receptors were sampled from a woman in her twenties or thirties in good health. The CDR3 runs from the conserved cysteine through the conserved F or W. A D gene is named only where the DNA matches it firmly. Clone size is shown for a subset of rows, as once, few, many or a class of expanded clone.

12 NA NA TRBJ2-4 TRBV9 TGTGCCAGCAGCGTAGGTGCGGGCATTCAGTACTTC CASSVGAGIQYF
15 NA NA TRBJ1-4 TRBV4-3 TGCGCCAGCAGCCAAGATGTATGGGGGGCGCGGAAACTGTTTTTT CASSQDVWGARKLFF
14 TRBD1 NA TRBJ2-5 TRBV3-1 TGTGCCAGCAGCCAAAGACAGGGTTTGGAGACCCAGTACTTC CASSQRQGLETQYF
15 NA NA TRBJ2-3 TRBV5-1 TGCGCCAGCAGCTGGGGGTCTTCTAGCACAGATACGCAGTATTTT CASSWGSSSTDTQYF
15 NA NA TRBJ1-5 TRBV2 TGTGCCAGTTCGGGGGAACAGGGCGGTAATCAGCCCCAGCATTTT CASSGEQGGNQPQHF
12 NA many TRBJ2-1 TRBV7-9 TGTGCCAGCAGCCTACAGTCTCAAGAGCAGTTCTTC CASSLQSQEQFF
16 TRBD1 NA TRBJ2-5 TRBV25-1 TGTGCCAGCAGTGAAGCCGGGACAGGGCTCCAAGAGACCCAGTACTTC CASSEAGTGLQETQYF
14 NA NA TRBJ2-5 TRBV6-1 TGTGCCAGCAGTGGCGCCCATGTTTCTGGTGAGCAGTACTTC CASSGAHVSGEQYF
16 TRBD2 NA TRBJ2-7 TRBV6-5 TGTGCCAGCATGGGGCGGGGGAGAGTAACCTACAATGAGCAGTACTTC CASMGRGRVTYNEQYF
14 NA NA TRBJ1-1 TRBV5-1 TGCGCCAGCAGCCCCCGAAGCGGTAGGACTGAAGCTTTCTTT CASSPRSGRTEAFF
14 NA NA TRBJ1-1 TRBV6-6 TGTGCCAGCAGTTACCAGGAGGACGGTTATGAAGCTTTCTTT CASSYQEDGYEAFF
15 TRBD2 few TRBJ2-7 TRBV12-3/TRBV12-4 TGTGCCAGCAGTTTGATTGGTAGCGGGGGGGTCGAGCAGTACTTC CASSLIGSGGVEQYF
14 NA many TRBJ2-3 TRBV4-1 TGCGCCAGCAGCGTAGGGGGGTCTTCAGATACGCAGTATTTT CASSVGGSSDTQYF
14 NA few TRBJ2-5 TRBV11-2 TGTGCCAGCAGCTTGACGGCCTCACTAGAGACCCAGTACTTC CASSLTASLETQYF
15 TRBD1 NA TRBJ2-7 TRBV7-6 TGTGCCAGCAGCTACGGGACAGGGGAGACCTACGAGCAGTACTTC CASSYGTGETYEQYF
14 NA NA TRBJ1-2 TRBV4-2 TGTGCCAGCAGCCAAGATCGGGAGGGCGAAGGCTACACCTTC CASSQDREGEGYTF
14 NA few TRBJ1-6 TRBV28 TGTGCCAGCACCTGGTTCCCAGTAAGTTCGCCCCTCCACTTT CASTWFPVSSPLHF
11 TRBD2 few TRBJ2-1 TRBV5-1 TGCGCCAGCAGCTTGGGCGGGGGGGAGTTCTTC CASSLGGGEFF
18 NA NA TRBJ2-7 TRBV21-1 TGTGCCAGCACAACAAAGGGCGCTGGTAGGAGGAATAATGCCGAGCAGTACTTC CASTTKGAGRRNNAEQYF
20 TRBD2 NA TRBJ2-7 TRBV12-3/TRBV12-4 TGTGCCAGCAGTAGCGAAACTAGCGGGAGAGGGAATCGGGTCTCCTACGAGCAGTACTTC CASSSETSGRGNRVSYEQYF
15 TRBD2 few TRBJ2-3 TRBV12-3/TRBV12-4 TGTGCCAGCAGGCCCGGGACTAGCAATACAGATACGCAGTATTTT CASRPGTSNTDTQYF
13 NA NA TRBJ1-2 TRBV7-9 TGTGCCAGCAGCTTCGGCGAGGGGGGCGGCTACACCTTC CASSFGEGGGYTF
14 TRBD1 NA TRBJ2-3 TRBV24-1 TGTGCCACACAATTGGGACAGGGGACAGATACGCAGTATTTT CATQLGQGTDTQYF
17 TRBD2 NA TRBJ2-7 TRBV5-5 TGTGCCAGCTCCGACTTGTCTAGCGGGCTGTCAAGGTACGAGCAGTACTTC CASSDLSSGLSRYEQYF
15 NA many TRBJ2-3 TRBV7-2 TGTGCCAGCAGCTCCCCCGGGCATCCCACAGATACGCAGTATTTT CASSSPGHPTDTQYF
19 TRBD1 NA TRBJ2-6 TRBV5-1 TGCGCCAGCAGTAGCCCCCCCGGGACAGGGGGCTTAGGGGCCAAAGTCCTGACTTTC CASSSPPGTGGLGAKVLTF
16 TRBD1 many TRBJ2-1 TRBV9 TGTGCCAGCAGCGTGGGGACAGGGGGCCCCTACAATGAGCAGTTCTTC CASSVGTGGPYNEQFF
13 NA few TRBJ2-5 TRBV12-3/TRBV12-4 TGTGCCAGCAGTCCCGTTGAGGGAGAGACCCAGTACTTC CASSPVEGETQYF
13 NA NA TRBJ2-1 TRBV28 TGTGCCAGCAGTTTGTCCGATAACAATGAGCAGTTCTTC CASSLSDNNEQFF
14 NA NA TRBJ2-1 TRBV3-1 TGTGCCAGCAGCCAAGAAATTGGGAGCAATGAGCAGTTCTTC CASSQEIGSNEQFF
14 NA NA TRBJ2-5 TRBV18 TGTGCCAGCTCATCCTGGGGGTTAGGCGAGACCCAGTACTTC CASSSWGLGETQYF
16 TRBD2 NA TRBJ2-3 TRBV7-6 TGTGCCAGCAGCTTAGCGACTAGCGGGGCCGTGGATACGCAGTATTTT CASSLATSGAVDTQYF
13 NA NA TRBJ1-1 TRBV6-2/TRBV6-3 TGTGCCAGCAGGATACCGAGGGGCACTGAAGCTTTCTTT CASRIPRGTEAFF
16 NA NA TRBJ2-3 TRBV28 TGTGCCACCGGACAGGGAGGGCCGCCTAGCACAGATACGCAGTATTTT CATGQGGPPSTDTQYF
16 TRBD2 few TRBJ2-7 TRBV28 TGTGCCAGCACCCACCTAGCGGGGGGGACTTCCTACGAGCAGTACTTC CASTHLAGGTSYEQYF
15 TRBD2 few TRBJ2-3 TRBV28 TGTGCCAGCAGTCCTACCGGACTAGCGGGAGATACGCAGTATTTT CASSPTGLAGDTQYF
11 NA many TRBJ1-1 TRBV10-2 TGCGCCAGCAGTGATCGGCTTGAAGCTTTCTTT CASSDRLEAFF
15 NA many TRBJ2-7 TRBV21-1 TGTGCCAGCAGCAAGTCGGAGGGGGAAGGGTACGAGCAGTACTTC CASSKSEGEGYEQYF
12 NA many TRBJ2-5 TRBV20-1 TGCAGTGGAACAGGGAAGCAAGAGACCCAGTACTTC CSGTGKQETQYF
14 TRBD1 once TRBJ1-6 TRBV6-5 TGTGTCAGCACCTACAGGGGGGTGAGATCACCCCTCCACTTT CVSTYRGVRSPLHF
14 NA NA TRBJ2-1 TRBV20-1 TGCAGTGCTGGCGGCGGGCTACCGGATGATGAGCAGTTCTTC CSAGGGLPDDEQFF
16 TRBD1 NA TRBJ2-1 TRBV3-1 TGTGCCAGCAGCCATTACCTGGGACAGGGGGATAATGAGCAGTTCTTC CASSHYLGQGDNEQFF
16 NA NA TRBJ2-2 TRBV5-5 TGTGCCAGCAGCTTGTCAGGGGGGACCCTCACCGGGGAGCTGTTTTTT CASSLSGGTLTGELFF
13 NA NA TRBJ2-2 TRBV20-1 TGCAGTGCTCGCTCAGAGAACACCGGGGAGCTGTTTTTT CSARSENTGELFF
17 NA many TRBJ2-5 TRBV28 TGTGCCAGCAGCTCGGGGCCACAGGGTTGGTCCAGAGAGACCCAGTACTTC CASSSGPQGWSRETQYF
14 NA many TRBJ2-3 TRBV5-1 TGCGCCAGCAGCTTGGCGGCTGTTACAGATACGCAGTATTTT CASSLAAVTDTQYF
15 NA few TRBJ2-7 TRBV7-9 TGTGCCAGCAGCTTGGACAGAACTAGCTCCTACGAGCAGTACTTC CASSLDRTSSYEQYF
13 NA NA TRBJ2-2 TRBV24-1 TGTGCCACCAGCACTGACAGTACCGGGGAGCTGTTTTTT CATSTDSTGELFF